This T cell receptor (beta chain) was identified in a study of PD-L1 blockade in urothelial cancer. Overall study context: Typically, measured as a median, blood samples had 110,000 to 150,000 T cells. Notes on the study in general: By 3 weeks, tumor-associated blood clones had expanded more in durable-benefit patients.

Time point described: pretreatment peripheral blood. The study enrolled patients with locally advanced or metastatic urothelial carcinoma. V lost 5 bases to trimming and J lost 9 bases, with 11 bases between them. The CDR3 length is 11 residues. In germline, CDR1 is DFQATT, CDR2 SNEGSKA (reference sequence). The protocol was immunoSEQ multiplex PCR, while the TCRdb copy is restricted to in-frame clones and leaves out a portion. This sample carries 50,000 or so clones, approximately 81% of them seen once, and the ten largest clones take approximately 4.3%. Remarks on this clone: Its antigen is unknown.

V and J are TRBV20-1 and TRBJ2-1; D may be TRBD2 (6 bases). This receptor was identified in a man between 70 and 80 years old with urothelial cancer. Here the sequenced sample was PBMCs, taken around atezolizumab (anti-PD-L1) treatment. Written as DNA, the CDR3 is TGCAGTGCTTGGAGGGCCGGTGAGCAGTTCTTC. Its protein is CSAWRAGEQFF.